This T cell receptor (beta chain) was obtained from a study of blood T cell repertoires in COVID-19. Study-level background: Both acute and convalescent COVID-19 samples were obtained from the United States, Italy and Spain. PBMCs, B-cell-depleted T cells, or T cells provided the cDNA or gDNA that made up the material.

Per the study methods: It was from reference gene primer amplification that nucleated cell counts were estimated. The assay was immunoSEQ multiplex PCR, and TCRdb's table has in-frame clones only and misses some. Clonal size and the V and J genes are those of that table, whereas D and trimming came from the DNA. The sample includes around 180,000 clones, roughly four fifths of them seen just once. The CDR3 loop spans 13 amino acids. Germline CDR1 is SGHVS and CDR2 is FQNEAQ. Between the trimmed V and J ends, which lost 1 base and 5 bases, there was a span of 8 bases. The rearrangement uses TRBV7-8 and TRBJ1-2, with D unresolved. The clonotype comes from a human donor in a cohort sampled during active COVID-19. The sequenced material came from peripheral blood. The CDR3 protein is CASSLGSGYGYTF. The CDR3 region has the DNA TGTGCCAGCAGCTTAGGGTCCGGGTATGGCTACACCTTC. Full variable domain (outside the CDR3, taken from reference TRBV7-8 and TRBJ1-2): GAGVSQSPRYKVAKRGQDVALRCDPISGHVSLFWYQQALGQGPEFLTYFQNEAQLDKSGLPSDRFFAERPEGSVSTLKIQRTQQEDSAVYLCASSLGSGYGYTFGSGTRLTVV.